These 20 T cell receptor beta chains came from one sample sequenced in a study of blood T cells in healthy people across ages. Alongside a J-beta primer mix, a sample-barcoded 5' primer served in a second PCR lasting about 7 to 12 cycles. TCRdb reprocessed the 5' RACE reads via MiXCR and lists one record per CDR3 protein. The sample records 1.5 million to 1.9 million distinct CDR3 sequences, approximately 43% being singletons. Sequenced input: blood. These receptors were obtained from a woman under 30 in good health.

The V gene is TRBV19, the J gene TRBJ1-2, with a tentative D call TRBD1 (5 bases). V was pared by 11 bases and J by 5 bases, with 15 bases between. The germline V gene has CDR1 LNHDA and CDR2 SQIVND (reference sequence). The CDR3 consists of 12 residues. The chain's CDR3 is CAVRDGPYGYTF. The CDR3 coding sequence is TGTGCCGTACGGGACGGCCCTTATGGCTACACCTTC. The full variable domain, with the rest looked up from reference TRBV19 and TRBJ1-2, is DGGITQSPKYLFRKEGQNVTLSCEQNLNHDAMYWYRQDPGQGLRLIYYSQIVNDFQKGDIAEGYSVSREKKESFPLTVTSAQKNPTAFYLCAVRDGPYGYTFGSGTRLTVV.

Worth noting for this clonotype: Its ends do not fully match the called genes, so a read error is possible. This chain joins TRBV20-1 and TRBJ2-1; D uncertain. Germline CDR1 is DFQATT and CDR2 is SNEGSKA (reference sequence). The CDR3 covers 16 residues. The CDR3 reads CSARDRSDGPYNERFF. In DNA, the CDR3 is TGCAGTGCTAGAGATCGATCCGATGGGCCCTACAATGAGCGGTTCTTC.

This clonotype occurred a few times. The V gene is TRBV7-2, the J gene TRBJ1-5; D not resolved. CDR3 length equals 15 residues. V lost 4 bases and J 1 base, leaving 11 bases between the germline ends. CDR1 is SGHTA and CDR2 is FQGNSA in the germline V gene. The CDR3 sequence: CASSSNGKSNQPQHF. CDR3 DNA: TGTGCCAGCAGCTCAAATGGTAAAAGCAATCAGCCCCAGCATTTT.

There are a few counts of this clonotype. This chain connects TRBV5-4 to TRBJ2-1, with D possibly matching TRBD1 (5 bases). The CDR3 contains 15 residues. In germline, CDR1 is SGHNT, CDR2 YYREEE (reference sequence). Trimming removed 0 bases at V and 5 bases at J, with 12 bases between. CDR3 region: CASSLASGYHNEQFF. The CDR3 DNA reads TGTGCCAGCAGCTTGGCGTCAGGGTACCACAATGAGCAGTTCTTC.

The V call is TRBV20-1, the J call TRBJ2-5; 11 nucleotides agree with TRBD1. V lost 4 bases and J lost 5; bases outside the gene matches: 18. Per the germline V gene, CDR1 is DFQATT and CDR2 is SNEGSKA (reference sequence). The CDR3 spans 18 residues. The CDR3 DNA sequence: TGCAGTGCTAAACGATTACAGTTACGGGACAGGGGGACGGAGACCCAGTACTTC. Protein product: CSAKRLQLRDRGTETQYF.

This clonotype was picked up many times. The J gene is TRBJ1-2, the V gene TRBV5-6; weak D call: TRBD1 (6 bases). The germline gives CDR1 SGHDT, CDR2 YYEEEE. The CDR3 sequence is 13 residues long. V was trimmed by 3 bases and J by 0 bases, leaving 6 bases between them. CDR3 nucleotide sequence: TGTGCCAGCAGCTGGGACACTAACTATGGCTACACCTTC. Encoded protein: CASSWDTNYGYTF. Drawing the rest from reference TRBV5-6 and TRBJ1-2, the complete variable domain is DAGVTQSPTHLIKTRGQQVTLRCSPKSGHDTVSWYQQALGQGPQFIFQYYEEEERQRGNFPDRFSGHQFPNYSSELNVNALLLGDSALYLCASSWDTNYGYTFGSGTRLTVV.

The V gene is TRBV13, the J gene TRBJ2-7; D remains unclear. The germline V gene has CDR1 PRHDT and CDR2 FYEKMQ (reference sequence). This CDR3 is built from 14 residues. V was trimmed by 5 bases and J by 2 bases, leaving 13 bases between them. Written as DNA, the CDR3 is TGTGCCAGCAGCGAAGAGGAGACTCCCTACGAGCAGTACTTC. This encodes CASSEEETPYEQYF. The full variable domain, rest sourced from reference TRBV13 and TRBJ2-7, is AAGVIQSPRHLIKEKRETATLKCYPIPRHDTVYWYQQGPGQDPQFLISFYEKMQSDKGSIPDRFSAQQFSDYHSELNMSSLELGDSALYFCASSEEETPYEQYFGPGTRLTVT.

The chain carries TRBV3-1 and TRBJ2-1; 7 bases fit TRBD2. J gave up 4 bases and V 0 bases, and 9 bases lay outside the gene matches. Germline CDR1 and CDR2: LGHDT and YNNKEL (reference sequence). This CDR3 is built from 17 residues. Here the CDR3 DNA reads TGTGCCAGCAGCCAAGATCTGAGCGGGGTCCTTTACAATGAGCAGTTCTTC. Protein sequence: CASSQDLSGVLYNEQFF.

This clonotype was recorded a few times. This rearrangement joins TRBV7-2 to TRBJ1-2; D unresolved. CDR3 length: 14 amino acids. CDR1 and CDR2 (germline): SGHTA, FQGNSA. Deletions cut 1 base from V and 3 bases from J, with 9 bases between. The CDR3 DNA reads as TGTGCCAGCAGCTTAGGGGTCTTAGACTATGGCTACACCTTC. As protein: CASSLGVLDYGYTF.

The rearrangement joins TRBV18 to TRBJ1-1; D possibly corresponds to TRBD1 (5 bases). Trimming took off 4 bases at V and 1 base at J, with 16 bases between the two ends. CDR1 KGHSH and CDR2 LQKENI come from the germline V gene. The CDR3 spans 16 residues. CDR3 protein: CASSLNQAGGNTEAFF. CDR3 in DNA: TGTGCCAGCTCACTAAACCAAGCCGGGGGGAACACTGAAGCTTTCTTT.

This clonotype has only one observation. The chain links TRBV29-1 to TRBJ1-1; D not resolved. Trimming stripped 4 bases from V and 5 bases from J, with 20 bases between. Germline values: CDR1 SQVTM, CDR2 ANQGSEA. The CDR3 extends over 15 amino acids. Written as DNA, the CDR3 is TGCAGCGTTGCCCCCCAGAAACGGGCTTGGACTGAAGCTTTCTTT. Its translation: CSVAPQKRAWTEAFF.

This rearrangement joins TRBV6-2 or TRBV6-3 to TRBJ2-5; no clear D. Trimming cost V 7 bases and J 11 bases, with 17 bases left between them. The CDR3 spans 12 residues. Germline assignment: CDR1 MNHEY and CDR2 SVGEGT. The CDR3 protein is CASTSAYNEQYF. CDR3 DNA: TGTGCCAGCACCTCGGCGTACAATGAGCAGTACTTC.

This clonotype came up a few times. The chain couples TRBV20-1 to TRBJ1-5, with 8 positions matching TRBD1. Trimming took 7 bases from V and 3 from J; bases not matched to a gene: 5. The CDR3 totals 13 residues. The germline V gene encodes CDR1 DFQATT and CDR2 SNEGSKA (reference sequence). CDR3 in DNA: TGCAGTGGCACGACAGGGGTCAATCAGCCCCAGCATTTT. Amino acids: CSGTTGVNQPQHF.

About this clonotype: Since a much larger clone is just one base distant, this may be a read error. The chain joins TRBV9 to TRBJ2-1, with D possibly TRBD1 on 6 matching bases. This CDR3 has 15 residues. CDR1 is SGDLS, CDR2 YYNGEE, per germline. With 3 bases removed from V and 0 bases from J, the gap between germline ends came to 10 bases. CDR3: CASSGGQSSYNEQFF. The DNA of the CDR3 is TGTGCCAGCAGCGGAGGACAGAGCTCCTACAATGAGCAGTTCTTC.

This clonotype was observed a handful of times. The chain couples TRBV24-1 to TRBJ2-7; 7 positions agree with TRBD1. After removal of 1 base from V and 4 bases from J, the junction contained 12 bases not matched to a gene. This CDR3 contains 17 residues. CDR1 KGHDR and CDR2 SFDVKD come from the germline V gene. CDR3 loop: CATSDFESGQWIYEQYF. In DNA form, the CDR3 reads TGTGCCACCAGTGATTTTGAATCGGGACAGTGGATATACGAGCAGTACTTC.

The rearrangement joins TRBV7-9 to TRBJ1-2, with D perhaps matching TRBD1 (6 bases). Germline CDR1 and CDR2: SEHNR and FQNEAQ (reference sequence). V was shortened by 0 bases and J by 5 bases, with 13 bases between the two germline ends. The CDR3 is made up of 15 amino acids. CDR3 DNA: TGTGCCAGCAGCTTAGCACAGGGCAAACCTTATGGCTACACCTTC. It specifies CASSLAQGKPYGYTF.

The chain is built from TRBV11-1 and TRBJ2-7; 7 bases are shared with TRBD2. V lost 0 bases and J lost 0; bases outside the gene matches: 5. Germline V gene data show CDR1 as SGHAT and CDR2 as FQDESV (reference sequence). There are 16 residues in the CDR3. As DNA, the CDR3 is TGTGCCAGCAGCTTAGCGAGCGGGGCCAGCTCCTACGAGCAGTACTTC. This sequence encodes CASSLASGASSYEQYF.

This clonotype was counted a few times. The J gene is TRBJ1-1, the V gene TRBV10-3; 7 positions agree with TRBD1. J lost 7 bases, V lost 4 bases, and 9 bases had no gene match. Germline V lookup: CDR1 ENHRY, CDR2 SYGVKD. This CDR3 region has 14 residues. For the CDR3, the DNA is TGTGCCATCAGTGTTAGCGGACAGGCCCTTGAAGCTTTCTTT. Its translation: CAISVSGQALEAFF.

The CDR3 is CASSYSSAAGVTGELFF. In DNA form, the CDR3 reads TGTGCCAGCAGTTACTCGAGTGCAGCGGGAGTCACCGGGGAGCTGTTTTTT. This chain uses TRBV6-5 with TRBJ2-2, with TRBD2 matching over 8 bases. V lost 0 bases and J lost 4; bases outside the gene matches: 7. CDR3 size: 17 residues. The germline V gene encodes CDR1 MNHEY and CDR2 SVGAGI.

The CDR3 bases are TGTGCCAGCAGTGATCACGGAGTTTCACCCCTCCACTTT. Encoded protein: CASSDHGVSPLHF. The V call is TRBV2, the J call TRBJ1-6; no reliable D call. The CDR3 extends over 13 amino acids. Per the germline V gene, CDR1 is SNHLY and CDR2 is FYNNEI. V was pared by 3 bases and J by 9 bases, with 9 bases between.